Below are 29 T cell receptor beta chains sequenced from a single sample in a study of early T cells in non-severe SARS-CoV-2 infection. One entry per CDR3 protein results from TCRdb running MiXCR on the 5' RACE reads. The sample records some 60,000 distinct CDR3 sequences, approximately 9% being singletons. Material for sequencing was whole blood. The receptors stem from an adult who was a healthcare worker with PCR-confirmed SARS-CoV-2 infection or an uninfected control (not recorded which).

J is TRBJ2-1 and V is TRBV5-1; TRBD1 matches 8 bases. From germline, CDR1 is SGHRS and CDR2 YFSETQ. J was trimmed by 9 bases and V by 4 bases; bases with no gene match: 15. CDR3 size: 16 residues. CDR3 sequence reads: CASSLNPGTGPFEQFF. The DNA of the CDR3 is TGCGCCAGCAGCCTAAACCCCGGGACAGGACCTTTTGAGCAGTTCTTC.

The rearrangement links TRBV6-1 to TRBJ2-5, with a weak D call TRBD2 (7 bases). The CDR3 length is 14 residues. V was clipped by 3 bases and J by 5 bases, with 13 bases between them. In germline, CDR1 is MNHNS, CDR2 SASEGT. This chain's CDR3 is CASSERGGRETQYF. CDR3 DNA: TGTGCCAGCAGTGAGAGGGGGGGCCGCGAGACCCAGTACTTC.

The J gene is TRBJ1-3, the V gene TRBV20-1; D is perhaps TRBD1 (5 bases). This CDR3 contains 13 residues. Germline values: CDR1 DFQATT, CDR2 SNEGSKA (reference sequence). V was cut by 2 bases and J by 1 base, with 6 bases left in between. CDR3 loop: CSARRGSGNTIYF. The CDR3, as DNA: TGCAGTGCTAGAAGGGGATCTGGAAACACCATATATTTT.

This chain uses TRBV7-9 with TRBJ1-4, with D unclear. The CDR3 runs 14 residues. Deletions cut 4 bases from V and 4 bases from J, with 10 bases between. Germline V CDR1 and CDR2: SEHNR, FQNEAQ (reference sequence). CDR3 nucleotides: TGTGCCAGCAGCTCCCACGGGATTAATGAAAAACTGTTTTTT. This sequence encodes CASSSHGINEKLFF.

In this sample, this clonotype turned up many times. The gene calls are TRBV14 and TRBJ2-5, with D possibly matching TRBD1 (7 bases). The length of the CDR3 is 16 residues. Germline-derived CDR1 and CDR2 are SGHDN and FVKESK. V was shortened by 3 bases and J by 10 bases, with 24 bases between the two germline ends. The chain's CDR3 is CASSHHPRRGRANQYF. The CDR3 DNA is TGTGCCAGCAGCCACCACCCGAGGAGGGGGCGTGCGAACCAGTACTTC.

The chain recombines TRBV9 with TRBJ2-2; D is undetermined. Trimming left V 0 bases short and J 2 bases short, with 5 bases between. This CDR3 comprises 14 residues. The germline V gene has CDR1 SGDLS and CDR2 YYNGEE. This CDR3 is CASSVAGNTGELFF. In DNA, the CDR3 is TGTGCCAGCAGCGTAGCTGGTAACACCGGGGAGCTGTTTTTT. The whole variable domain, remainder taken from reference TRBV9 and TRBJ2-2, is DSGVTQTPKHLITATGQRVTLRCSPRSGDLSVYWYQQSLDQGLQFLIQYYNGEERAKGNILERFSAQQFPDLHSELNLSSLELGDSALYFCASSVAGNTGELFFGEGSRLTVL.

This clonotype was found a few times. This rearrangement joins TRBV5-4 to TRBJ1-6, with D perhaps matching TRBD1 (5 bases). V was clipped by 2 bases and J by 6 bases, with 12 bases between them. Looked up from germline, CDR1 is SGHNT and CDR2 is YYREEE (reference sequence). The CDR3 extends over 15 amino acids. This chain's CDR3 is CASSFRDGGNSPLHF. The CDR3 region has the DNA TGTGCCAGCAGCTTCCGGGACGGAGGTAATTCACCCCTCCACTTT. The complete variable domain, with remaining parts taken from reference TRBV5-4 and TRBJ1-6, reads ETGVTQSPTHLIKTRGQQVTLRCSSQSGHNTVSWYQQALGQGPQFIFQYYREEENGRGNFPPRFSGLQFPNYSSELNVNALELDDSALYLCASSFRDGGNSPLHFGNGTRLTVT.

The V and J genes are TRBV5-6 and TRBJ2-3; no firm D call. The CDR3 has 15 residues. Trimming removed 7 bases at V and 1 base at J, with 16 bases between. Germline CDR1 is SGHDT and CDR2 is YYEEEE. CDR3 sequence (DNA): TGTGCCAGCTCCCCCGGACGGGCAGGCACAGATACGCAGTATTTT. This gives the protein CASSPGRAGTDTQYF. The variable domain in full, with the rest retrieved from reference TRBV5-6 and TRBJ2-3, is DAGVTQSPTHLIKTRGQQVTLRCSPKSGHDTVSWYQQALGQGPQFIFQYYEEEERQRGNFPDRFSGHQFPNYSSELNVNALLLGDSALYLCASSPGRAGTDTQYFGPGTRLTVL.

This clonotype was recorded many times. This sequence joins TRBV7-9 and TRBJ2-1, with 8 bases lining up with TRBD2. CDR3 length: 17 amino acids. Germline values: CDR1 SEHNR, CDR2 FQNEAQ (reference sequence). After removal of 5 bases from V and 2 bases from J, the junction contained 11 bases not matched to a gene. CDR3 loop: CASSPPPGGYAYNEQFF. The DNA of the CDR3 is TGTGCCAGCAGCCCCCCCCCGGGGGGGTACGCCTACAATGAGCAGTTCTTC.

There are many counts of this clonotype. V usage is TRBV4-2 and J usage is TRBJ1-6; D remains unclear. The CDR3 has 15 residues. CDR1 and CDR2 from the germline V gene are LGHNA and YNFKEQ. V was pared by 0 bases and J by 8 bases, with 11 bases between. In nucleotides, the CDR3 is TGTGCCAGCAGCCAAGATATGTCGGGAGATTCACCCCTCCACTTT. Translated: CASSQDMSGDSPLHF.

The V and J genes are TRBV6-1 and TRBJ1-5; no clear D gene. The CDR3 spans 14 residues. Trimming stripped 4 bases from V and 3 bases from J, with 10 bases between. Germline loops: CDR1 MNHNS, CDR2 SASEGT. The CDR3 here is CASSGPVDNQPQHF. Here the CDR3 DNA reads TGTGCCAGCAGTGGGCCAGTAGACAATCAGCCCCAGCATTTT.

This clonotype has a count of ten or more. The chain has TRBV5-8 and TRBJ1-1, with unresolved D. V shed 6 bases and J shed 10 bases, with 10 bases lying between them. This CDR3 contains 10 residues. The germline CDR1 and CDR2 sequences are SGHTS and YDEGEE. The CDR3, as DNA: TGTGCCAGCAACGATGACGGAGCTTTCTTT. Translation gives CASNDDGAFF.

V and J are TRBV18 and TRBJ1-3; TRBD1 matches at 11 bases. V lost 4 bases to trimming and J lost 0 bases; unmatched junction nucleotides: 5. The CDR3 is 17 amino acids. Germline V gives CDR1 KGHSH, CDR2 LQKENI. The CDR3 sequence is CASSRPGQGDSGNTIYF. For the CDR3, the DNA is TGTGCCAGCTCACGGCCGGGACAGGGGGACTCTGGAAACACCATATATTTT. Filled out from reference TRBV18 and TRBJ1-3, the complete variable domain reads NAGVMQNPRHLVRRRGQEARLRCSPMKGHSHVYWYRQLPEEGLKFMVYLQKENIIDESGMPKERFSAEFPKEGPSILRIQQVVRGDSAAYFCASSRPGQGDSGNTIYFGEGSWLTVV.

The chain has TRBV6-2 or TRBV6-3 and TRBJ1-2; perhaps TRBD1 as D (5 bases). This CDR3 spans 13 amino acids. CDR1 is MNHEY and CDR2 is SVGEGT in the germline V gene. Trimming shortened V by 0 bases and J by 6 bases, and 8 bases separated the two germline ends. DNA of the CDR3: TGTGCCAGCAGTTACTCGGGGCAGAATGGCTACACCTTC. Translating gives CASSYSGQNGYTF.

Ten or more counts support this clonotype. The chain uses TRBV10-3 and TRBJ2-1; either TRBD1 or TRBD2 may fit D (5 bases each). The CDR3 is 14 amino acids. Looked up from germline, CDR1 is ENHRY and CDR2 is SYGVKD. The V end was cut by 4 bases, the J end by 7 bases, with 14 bases between. In DNA, the CDR3 is TGTGCCATCAGTGGAGGGGATTTAAAGAATGAGCAGTTCTTC. Residues: CAISGGDLKNEQFF.

The rearrangement links TRBV5-8 to TRBJ1-4, with 8 bases fitting TRBD1. The germline V gene encodes CDR1 SGHTS and CDR2 YDEGEE. The length of the CDR3 is 19 residues. Losses at the gene ends were 4 bases for V and 8 bases for J; bases not matched to a gene: 22. The CDR3 is CASSPLTGATAGTREKLFF. The CDR3 nucleotides are TGTGCCAGCAGCCCATTGACAGGGGCAACCGCGGGGACGAGGGAAAAACTGTTTTTT.

As concerns this clonotype: A read error may account for a junction end that differs from germline. J is TRBJ2-5 and V is TRBV15; D could derive from TRBD1 or TRBD2 (5 bases each). The CDR3 spans 14 residues. The germline CDR1 and CDR2 sequences are LNHNV and YYDKDF (reference sequence). The chain's CDR3 is CVTSRGDGEETQYF. CDR3 nucleotides: TGTGTCACCAGCAGAGGGGACGGAGAAGAGACCCAGTACTTC. Complete variable domain (other parts from reference TRBV15 and TRBJ2-5): DAMVIQNPRYQVTQFGKPVTLSCSQTLNHNVMYWYQQKSSQAPKLLFHYYDKDFNNEADTPDNFQSRRPNTSFCFLDIRSPGLGDTAMYLCVTSRGDGEETQYFGPGTRLLVL.

This clonotype has just a few counts. The rearrangement uses TRBV5-1 and TRBJ2-3, with D hard to call. The V gene lost 2 bases and the J gene lost 7 bases, with 23 bases spanning the gap. The CDR3 spans 17 residues. Germline values: CDR1 SGHRS, CDR2 YFSETQ. CDR3 bases: TGCGCCAGCAGCTTAGGCTGGCTTCCCTCCCCGTCGAATACGCAGTATTTT. Protein: CASSLGWLPSPSNTQYF.

The V and J genes are TRBV19 and TRBJ2-1; a weak D match, TRBD2 (5 bases). Germline assignment: CDR1 LNHDA and CDR2 SQIVND (reference sequence). V dropped 3 bases and J dropped 1 base, with 19 bases sitting between them. This CDR3 region has 18 residues. The CDR3 here is CASSIDHSSRLSYNEQFF. The CDR3 DNA sequence: TGTGCCAGTAGTATTGACCATTCTAGCCGCCTATCCTACAATGAGCAGTTCTTC. The complete variable domain, with remaining parts taken from reference TRBV19 and TRBJ2-1, reads DGGITQSPKYLFRKEGQNVTLSCEQNLNHDAMYWYRQDPGQGLRLIYYSQIVNDFQKGDIAEGYSVSREKKESFPLTVTSAQKNPTAFYLCASSIDHSSRLSYNEQFFGPGTRLTVL.

The chain is built from TRBV20-1 and TRBJ1-1; D unclear. The V gene lost 1 base and the J gene lost 0 bases, with 9 bases spanning the gap. The CDR3 spans 14 residues. Germline CDR1 and CDR2: DFQATT and SNEGSKA (reference sequence). CDR3 region: CSARGAYMNTEAFF. Here the CDR3 DNA reads TGCAGTGCTAGAGGGGCCTACATGAACACTGAAGCTTTCTTT.

This clonotype was seen many times. The chain joins TRBV9 to TRBJ1-4, with D unresolved. CDR3 length: 15 residues. Trimming stripped 4 bases from V and 0 bases from J, with 10 bases between. From germline, CDR1 is SGDLS and CDR2 YYNGEE. Here the CDR3 DNA reads TGTGCCAGCAGCTCCCTATCGGCAACTAATGAAAAACTGTTTTTT. As protein: CASSSLSATNEKLFF.

V usage is TRBV18 and J usage is TRBJ1-1; the D gene is possibly TRBD1 (5 bases). V lost 3 bases and J lost 3, with 11 bases in between. Germline values: CDR1 KGHSH, CDR2 LQKENI. The CDR3 sequence is 14 residues long. For the CDR3, the DNA is TGTGCCAGCTCACCTAGACAGACAGACACTGAAGCTTTCTTT. Translated, it gives CASSPRQTDTEAFF.

This chain joins TRBV11-2 and TRBJ1-6; maybe TRBD1 (6 bases). From germline, CDR1 is SGHAT and CDR2 FQNNGV. This CDR3 comprises 14 residues. Between the trimmed V and J ends, which lost 2 bases and 6 bases, there was a span of 8 bases. CDR3 residues: CASSLRDTNSPLHF. CDR3 DNA sequence: TGTGCCAGCAGCTTAAGGGACACTAATTCACCCCTCCACTTT.

The J gene is TRBJ2-7, the V gene TRBV6-1; possibly TRBD1 for D (6 bases). The CDR3 extends over 14 amino acids. Germline assignment: CDR1 MNHNS and CDR2 SASEGT. With 6 bases removed from V and 6 bases from J, the gap between germline ends came to 18 bases. The CDR3 protein is CASRADSLWVEQYV. CDR3 DNA: TGTGCCAGCAGGGCGGACAGCCTTTGGGTCGAGCAGTACGTC.

The chain recombines TRBV7-8 with TRBJ2-3; 8 bases are shared with TRBD2. The V gene end was trimmed by 3 bases and the J gene end by 2 bases; junction bases not matched to a gene: 7. Germline assignment: CDR1 SGHVS and CDR2 FQNEAQ. This CDR3 has 16 residues. The DNA for the CDR3 is TGTGCCAGCAGCTTCCCCCCAGCGGGGGCCACAGATACGCAGTATTTT. Translating gives CASSFPPAGATDTQYF.

Ten or more counts support this clonotype. This chain links TRBV20-1 with TRBJ1-3; no clear D. Germline assignment: CDR1 DFQATT and CDR2 SNEGSKA (reference sequence). The V gene lost 6 bases and the J gene lost 0 bases, with 18 bases spanning the gap. The CDR3 has 16 amino acids. In DNA form, the CDR3 reads TGCAGTGCGACCCGATCGGGCATTCTCTCTGGAAACACCATATATTTT. Translating it yields CSATRSGILSGNTIYF.

This clonotype was seen repeatedly, ten times or more. This chain uses TRBV27 with TRBJ2-2; possibly TRBD2 for D (6 bases). CDR1 MNHEY and CDR2 SMNVEV come from the germline V gene (reference sequence). The V and J ends lost 2 bases and 5 bases respectively, with 15 bases between them. This CDR3 comprises 16 residues. The CDR3 reads CASSLLGLEGTGELFF. The CDR3 DNA is TGTGCCAGCAGTTTACTAGGACTGGAGGGGACCGGGGAGCTGTTTTTT.

This clonotype was observed a few times. This sequence joins TRBV6-2 or TRBV6-3 and TRBJ2-7; possible D gene TRBD2, 6 bases. The CDR3 runs 19 residues. V was clipped by 2 bases and J by 3 bases, with 26 bases between them. Germline V CDR1 and CDR2: MNHEY, SVGEGT. The CDR3 region is CASSYPPGGDGAYFYEQYV. The CDR3 DNA is TGTGCCAGCAGTTACCCCCCCGGCGGGGACGGGGCTTACTTCTACGAGCAGTACGTC.

The V gene is TRBV12-3 or TRBV12-4, the J gene TRBJ2-7; D might be TRBD2 (5 bases). This CDR3 region has 12 residues. V was trimmed by 6 bases and J by 6 bases, leaving 12 bases between them. CDR3 residues: CASSPLGSEQYV. The CDR3 DNA sequence: TGTGCCAGCAGCCCACTAGGAAGCGAGCAGTACGTC.